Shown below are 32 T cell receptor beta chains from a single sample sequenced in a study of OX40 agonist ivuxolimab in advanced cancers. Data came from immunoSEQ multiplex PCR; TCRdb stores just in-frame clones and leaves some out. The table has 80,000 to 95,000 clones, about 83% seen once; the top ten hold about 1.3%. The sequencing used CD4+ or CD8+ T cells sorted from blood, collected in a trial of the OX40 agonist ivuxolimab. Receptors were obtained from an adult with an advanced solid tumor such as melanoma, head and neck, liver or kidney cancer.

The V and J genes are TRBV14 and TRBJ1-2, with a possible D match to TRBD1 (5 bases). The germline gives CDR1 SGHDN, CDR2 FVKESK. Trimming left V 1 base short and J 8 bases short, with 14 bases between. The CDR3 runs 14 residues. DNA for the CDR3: TGTGCCAGCAGCCAAGCGACCAGGGTGGGCGGCTACACCTTC. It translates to CASSQATRVGGYTF.

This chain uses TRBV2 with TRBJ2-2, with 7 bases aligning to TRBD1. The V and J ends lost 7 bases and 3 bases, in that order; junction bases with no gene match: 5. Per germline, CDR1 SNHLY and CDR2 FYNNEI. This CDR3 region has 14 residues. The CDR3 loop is CASTRDSYTGELFF. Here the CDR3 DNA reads TGTGCCAGCACTCGGGACAGCTACACCGGGGAGCTGTTTTTT. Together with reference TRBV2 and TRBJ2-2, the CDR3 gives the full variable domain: EPEVTQTPSHQVTQMGQEVILRCVPISNHLYFYWYRQILGQKVEFLVSFYNNEISEKSEIFDDQFSVERPDGSNFTLKIRSTKLEDSAMYFCASTRDSYTGELFFGEGSRLTVL.

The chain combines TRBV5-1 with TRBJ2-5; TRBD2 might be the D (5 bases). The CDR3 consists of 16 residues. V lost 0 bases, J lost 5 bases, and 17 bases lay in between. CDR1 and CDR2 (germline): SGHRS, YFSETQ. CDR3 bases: TGCGCCAGCAGCTTGGTCTGGACGGATAGAGGGGAGACCCAGTACTTC. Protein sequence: CASSLVWTDRGETQYF.

The CDR3 DNA reads TGTGCCAGCATCCTCCGGGACGGATTCTACGAGCAGTACTTC. The encoded protein is CASILRDGFYEQYF. The chain recombines TRBV6-1 with TRBJ2-7; either TRBD1 or TRBD2 may fit D (5 bases each). The V end was cut by 7 bases, the J end by 3 bases, with 16 bases between. The V gene's germline CDR1 is MNHNS and CDR2 SASEGT. CDR3 length: 14 residues.

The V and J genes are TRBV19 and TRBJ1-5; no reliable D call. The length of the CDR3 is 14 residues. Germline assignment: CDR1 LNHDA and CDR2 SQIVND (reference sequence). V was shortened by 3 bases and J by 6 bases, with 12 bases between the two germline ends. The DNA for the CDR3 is TGTGCCAGTAGTATCGCGTTGGAAAGTCAGCCCCAGCATTTT. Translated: CASSIALESQPQHF.

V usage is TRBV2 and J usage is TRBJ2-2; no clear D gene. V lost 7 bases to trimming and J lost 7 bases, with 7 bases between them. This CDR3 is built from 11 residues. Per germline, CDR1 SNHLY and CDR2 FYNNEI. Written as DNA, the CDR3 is TGTGCCAGCACCTGGCACGGGGAGCTGTTTTTT. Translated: CASTWHGELFF.

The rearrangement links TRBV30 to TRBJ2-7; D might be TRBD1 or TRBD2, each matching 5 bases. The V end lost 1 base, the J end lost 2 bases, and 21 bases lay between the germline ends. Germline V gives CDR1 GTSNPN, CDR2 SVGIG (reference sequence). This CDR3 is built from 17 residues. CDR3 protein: CAWSDPNRSGDPYEQYF. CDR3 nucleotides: TGTGCCTGGAGTGACCCAAACAGGTCCGGGGACCCCTACGAGCAGTACTTC.

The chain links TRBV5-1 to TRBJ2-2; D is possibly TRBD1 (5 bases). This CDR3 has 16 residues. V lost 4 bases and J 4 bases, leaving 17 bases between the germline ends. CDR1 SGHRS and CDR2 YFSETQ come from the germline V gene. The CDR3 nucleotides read TGCGCCAGCAGCCGGAAGGACAACCCGGGCACCGGGGAGCTGTTTTTT. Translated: CASSRKDNPGTGELFF.

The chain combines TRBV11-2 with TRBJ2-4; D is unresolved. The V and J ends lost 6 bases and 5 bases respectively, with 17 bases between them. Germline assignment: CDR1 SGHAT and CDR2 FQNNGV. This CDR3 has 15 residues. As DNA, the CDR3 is TGTGCCAGCAGGCCCGAACACAGCCTTCAAAACATTCAGTACTTC. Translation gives CASRPEHSLQNIQYF.

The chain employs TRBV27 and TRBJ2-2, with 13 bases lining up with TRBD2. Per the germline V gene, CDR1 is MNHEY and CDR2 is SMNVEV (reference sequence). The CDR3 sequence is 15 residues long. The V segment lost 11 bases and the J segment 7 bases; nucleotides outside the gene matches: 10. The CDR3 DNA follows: TGTGCCTCCAGGGGACTAGCGGGACTGGGCGGGGAGCTGTTTTTT. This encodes CASRGLAGLGGELFF.

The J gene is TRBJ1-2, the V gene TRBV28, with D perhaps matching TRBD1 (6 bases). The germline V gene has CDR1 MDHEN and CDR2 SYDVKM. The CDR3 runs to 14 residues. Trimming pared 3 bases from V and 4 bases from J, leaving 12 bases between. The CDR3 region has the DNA TGTGCCAGCAGTTTCCGGGGGCAAACCTATGGCTACACCTTC. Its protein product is CASSFRGQTYGYTF.

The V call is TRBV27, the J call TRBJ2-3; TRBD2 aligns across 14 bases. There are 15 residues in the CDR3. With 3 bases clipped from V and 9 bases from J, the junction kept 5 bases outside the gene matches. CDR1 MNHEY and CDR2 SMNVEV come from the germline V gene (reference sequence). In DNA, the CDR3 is TGTGCCAGCAGTTTGGGGGGACTAGCGGGAGACACGCAGTATTTT. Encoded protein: CASSLGGLAGDTQYF.

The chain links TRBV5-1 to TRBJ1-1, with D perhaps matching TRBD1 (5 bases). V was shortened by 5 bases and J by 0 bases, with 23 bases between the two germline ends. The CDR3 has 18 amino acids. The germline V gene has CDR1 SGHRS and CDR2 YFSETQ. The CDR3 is CASSLVSPGRLMNTEAFF. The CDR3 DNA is TGCGCCAGCAGTCTTGTATCTCCAGGGCGTTTGATGAACACTGAAGCTTTCTTT. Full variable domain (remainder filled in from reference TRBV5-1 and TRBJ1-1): KAGVTQTPRYLIKTRGQQVTLSCSPISGHRSVSWYQQTPGQGLQFLFEYFSETQRNKGNFPGRFSGRQFSNSRSEMNVSTLELGDSALYLCASSLVSPGRLMNTEAFFGQGTRLTVV.

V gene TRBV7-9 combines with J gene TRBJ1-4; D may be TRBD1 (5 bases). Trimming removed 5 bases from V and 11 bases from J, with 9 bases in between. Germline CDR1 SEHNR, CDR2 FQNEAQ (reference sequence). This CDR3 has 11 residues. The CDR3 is CASSQGPKLFF. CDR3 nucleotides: TGTGCCAGCAGCCAGGGACCGAAACTGTTTTTT.

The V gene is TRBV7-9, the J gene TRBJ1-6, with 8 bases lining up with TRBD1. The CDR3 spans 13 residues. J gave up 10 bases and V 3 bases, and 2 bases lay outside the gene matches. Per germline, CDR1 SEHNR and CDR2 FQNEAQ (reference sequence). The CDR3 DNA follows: TGTGCCAGCAGCTTCACAGGGGGATCACCCCTCCACTTT. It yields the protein CASSFTGGSPLHF.

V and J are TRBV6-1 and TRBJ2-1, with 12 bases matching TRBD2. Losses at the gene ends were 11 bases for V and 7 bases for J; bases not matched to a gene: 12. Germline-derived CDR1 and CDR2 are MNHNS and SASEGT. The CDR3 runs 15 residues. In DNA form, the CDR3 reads TGTGCCGGAAAGACTAGCGGGAGAGGGGTAAATGAGCAGTTCTTC. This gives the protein CAGKTSGRGVNEQFF.

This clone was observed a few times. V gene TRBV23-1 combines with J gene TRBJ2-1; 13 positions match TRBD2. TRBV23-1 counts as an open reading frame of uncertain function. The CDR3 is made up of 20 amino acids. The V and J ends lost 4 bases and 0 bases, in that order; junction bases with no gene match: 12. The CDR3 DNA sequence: TGCGCCAGCAGTCGACCGACTAGCGGGAGGCAAAGAAGCTCCTACAATGAGCAGTTCTTC. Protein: CASSRPTSGRQRSSYNEQFF.

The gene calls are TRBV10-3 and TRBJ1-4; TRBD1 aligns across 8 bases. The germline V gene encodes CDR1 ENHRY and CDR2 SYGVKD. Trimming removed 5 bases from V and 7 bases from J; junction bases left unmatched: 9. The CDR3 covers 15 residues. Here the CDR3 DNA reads TGTGCCATCAGTCTCTCGGACAGGGAGGGTGAAAAACTGTTTTTT. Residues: CAISLSDREGEKLFF.

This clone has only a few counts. CDR3: CASSYSGGTEAFF. CDR3 DNA: TGTGCCAGCAGTTACAGCGGGGGCACTGAAGCTTTCTTT. The chain has TRBV11-3 and TRBJ1-1, with D perhaps TRBD1 (5 bases). There are 13 residues in the CDR3. Trimming took 6 bases from V and 4 from J, leaving 12 bases between them. CDR1 SGHNT and CDR2 YENEEA come from the germline V gene.

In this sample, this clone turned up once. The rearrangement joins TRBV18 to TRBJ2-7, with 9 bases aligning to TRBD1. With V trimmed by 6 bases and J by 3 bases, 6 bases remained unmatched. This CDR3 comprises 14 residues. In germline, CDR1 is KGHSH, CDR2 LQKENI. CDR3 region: CASSLGQGNYEQYF. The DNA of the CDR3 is TGTGCCAGCTCTCTGGGACAGGGAAACTACGAGCAGTACTTC.

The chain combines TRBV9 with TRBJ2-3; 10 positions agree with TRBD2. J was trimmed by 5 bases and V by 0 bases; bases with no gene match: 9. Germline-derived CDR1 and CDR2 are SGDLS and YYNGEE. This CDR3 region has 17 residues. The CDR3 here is CASSVAGLAGAVDTQYF. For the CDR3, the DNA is TGTGCCAGCAGCGTAGCTGGGCTAGCGGGAGCCGTAGATACGCAGTATTTT.

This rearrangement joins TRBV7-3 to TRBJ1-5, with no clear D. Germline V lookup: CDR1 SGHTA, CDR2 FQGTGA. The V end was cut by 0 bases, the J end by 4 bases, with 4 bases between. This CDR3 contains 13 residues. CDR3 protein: CASSLTQNQPQHF. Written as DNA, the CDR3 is TGTGCCAGCAGCTTAACTCAAAATCAGCCCCAGCATTTT.

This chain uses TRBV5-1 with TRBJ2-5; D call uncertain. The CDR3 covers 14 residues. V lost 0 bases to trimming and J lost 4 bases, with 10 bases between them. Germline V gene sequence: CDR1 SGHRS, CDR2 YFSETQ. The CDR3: CASSLDTPRETQYF. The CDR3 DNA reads TGCGCCAGCAGCTTGGACACCCCCCGAGAGACCCAGTACTTC. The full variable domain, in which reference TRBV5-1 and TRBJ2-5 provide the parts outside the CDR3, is KAGVTQTPRYLIKTRGQQVTLSCSPISGHRSVSWYQQTPGQGLQFLFEYFSETQRNKGNFPGRFSGRQFSNSRSEMNVSTLELGDSALYLCASSLDTPRETQYFGPGTRLLVL.

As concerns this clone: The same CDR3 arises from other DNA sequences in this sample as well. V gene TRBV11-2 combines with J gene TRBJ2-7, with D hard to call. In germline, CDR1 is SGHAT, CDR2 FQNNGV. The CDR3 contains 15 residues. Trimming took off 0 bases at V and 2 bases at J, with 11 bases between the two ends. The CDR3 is CASSLEGRGAYEQYF. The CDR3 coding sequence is TGTGCCAGCAGCTTAGAAGGCCGTGGAGCCTACGAGCAGTACTTC.

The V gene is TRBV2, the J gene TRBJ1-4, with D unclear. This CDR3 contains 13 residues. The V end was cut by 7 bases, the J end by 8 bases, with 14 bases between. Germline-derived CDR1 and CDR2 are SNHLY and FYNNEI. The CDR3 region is CASTPDLWEKLFF. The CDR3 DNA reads TGTGCCAGCACACCTGACCTTTGGGAAAAACTGTTTTTT.

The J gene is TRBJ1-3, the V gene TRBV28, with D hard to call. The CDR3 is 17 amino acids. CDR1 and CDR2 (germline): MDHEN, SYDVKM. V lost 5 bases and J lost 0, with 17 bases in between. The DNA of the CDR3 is TGTGCCAGCAGTCCTATAGGGCAGGCTGCCTCTGGAAACACCATATATTTT. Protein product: CASSPIGQAASGNTIYF.

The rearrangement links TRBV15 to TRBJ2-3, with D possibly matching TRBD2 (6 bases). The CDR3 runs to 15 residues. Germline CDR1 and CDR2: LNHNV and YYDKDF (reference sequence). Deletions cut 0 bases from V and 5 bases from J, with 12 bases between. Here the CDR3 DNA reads TGTGCCACCAGCAGAGATAGCCAGGGAGGAGATACGCAGTATTTT. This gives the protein CATSRDSQGGDTQYF.

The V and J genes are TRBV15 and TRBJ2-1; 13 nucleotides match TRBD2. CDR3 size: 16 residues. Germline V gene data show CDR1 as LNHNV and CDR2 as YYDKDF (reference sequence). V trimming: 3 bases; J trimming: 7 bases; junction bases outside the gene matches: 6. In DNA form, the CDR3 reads TGTGCCACCAGCAGTGGACTAGCGGGAGTAGGAAATGAGCAGTTCTTC. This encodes CATSSGLAGVGNEQFF.

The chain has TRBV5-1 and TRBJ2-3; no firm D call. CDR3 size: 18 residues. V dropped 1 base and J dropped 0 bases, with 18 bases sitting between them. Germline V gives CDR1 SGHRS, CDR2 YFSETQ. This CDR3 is CASSLNVRTLASTDTQYF. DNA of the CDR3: TGCGCCAGCAGCTTGAACGTAAGGACCCTTGCTAGCACAGATACGCAGTATTTT.

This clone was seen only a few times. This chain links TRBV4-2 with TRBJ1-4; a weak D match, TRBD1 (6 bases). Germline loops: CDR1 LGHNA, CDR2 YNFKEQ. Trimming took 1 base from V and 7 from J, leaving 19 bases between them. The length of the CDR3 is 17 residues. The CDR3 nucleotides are TGTGCCAGCAGCCAAGGGGGGCGGGGGGCGTCGGGTGAAAAACTGTTTTTT. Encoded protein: CASSQGGRGASGEKLFF.

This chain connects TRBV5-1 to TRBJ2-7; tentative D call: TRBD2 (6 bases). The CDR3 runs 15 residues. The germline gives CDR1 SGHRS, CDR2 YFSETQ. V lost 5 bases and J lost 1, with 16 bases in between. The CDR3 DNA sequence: TGCGCCAGCAGGTTACAGCGCGGGGTATCCTACGAGCAGTACTTC. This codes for CASRLQRGVSYEQYF.

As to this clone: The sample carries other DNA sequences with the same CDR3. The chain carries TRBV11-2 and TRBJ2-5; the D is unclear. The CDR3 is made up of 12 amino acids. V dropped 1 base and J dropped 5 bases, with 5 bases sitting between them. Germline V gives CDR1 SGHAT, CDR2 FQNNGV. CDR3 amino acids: CASSLVGETQYF. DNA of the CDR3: TGTGCCAGCAGCTTAGTGGGCGAGACCCAGTACTTC.